These T cell receptor beta chains were read from a single sample in a study of blood T cell repertoires in COVID-19. Clones were read by immunoSEQ multiplex PCR, and TCRdb kept only the in-frame ones, dropping some. The sample records more than 150,000 clones, around 90% being singletons. Sequenced input: peripheral blood. These receptors were taken from a man in his fifties with acute or convalescent COVID-19. Each CDR3 is given with its conserved first and last residue. The order of the fields is clone size, V gene, D gene, J gene, CDR3 protein, CDR3 DNA. The D gene is left open where the match is weak. Some rows have no size entry. The others give once, few or many, or a class for an expanded clone.

once	TRBV27	TRBD1	TRBJ2-1	CASSLWRDRGPQIPNEQFF	TGTGCCAGCAGTTTATGGCGGGACAGGGGTCCACAGATTCCCAATGAGCAGTTCTTC
NA	TRBV6-5	NA	TRBJ2-2	CASSYSAGLNTGELFF	TGTGCCAGCAGTTACTCTGCAGGCCTGAACACCGGGGAGCTGTTTTTT
NA	TRBV12-3/TRBV12-4	NA	TRBJ1-1	CASSLVENTEAFF	TGTGCCAGCAGTTTAGTAGAAAACACTGAAGCTTTCTTT
NA	TRBV6-2/TRBV6-3	NA	TRBJ1-5	CASSYSNWRVSQPQHF	TGTGCCAGCAGTTACTCGAATTGGAGGGTTAGCCAGCCCCAGCATTTT
NA	TRBV5-6	TRBD2	TRBJ2-1	CASSLLGLAHNEQFF	TGTGCCAGCAGCTTGTTAGGACTAGCCCACAATGAGCAGTTCTTC
once	TRBV7-9	NA	TRBJ2-2	CASSPQDYNTGELFF	TGTGCCAGCAGCCCCCAGGACTACAACACCGGGGAGCTGTTTTTT
few	TRBV24-1	NA	TRBJ2-1	CATSDYDSAVYNEQFF	TGTGCCACCAGTGATTACGACTCAGCGGTCTACAATGAGCAGTTCTTC
NA	TRBV4-2	TRBD2	TRBJ2-3	CASRPVLSGDSTDTQYF	TGTGCCAGCAGACCTGTTCTGAGCGGGGATAGCACAGATACGCAGTATTTT
NA	TRBV7-2	TRBD2	TRBJ2-1	CASSLMVAGGPEQFF	TGTGCCAGCAGCCTAATGGTAGCGGGGGGGCCTGAGCAGTTCTTC
once	TRBV10-3	NA	TRBJ1-2	CAISQTGFGYGYTF	TGTGCCATCAGTCAGACAGGTTTTGGCTATGGCTACACCTTC
once	TRBV15	TRBD1	TRBJ2-2	CATSRPQGTGELFF	TGTGCCACCAGCAGACCACAGGGGACCGGGGAGCTGTTTTTT
NA	TRBV30	NA	TRBJ1-2	CAWRDSVYGYTF	TGTGCCTGGAGAGACAGCGTTTATGGCTACACCTTC
NA	TRBV7-8	NA	TRBJ1-1	CASSLAGLRAFF	TGTGCCAGCAGCTTAGCGGGGCTTCGGGCTTTCTTT
NA	TRBV6-5	TRBD1	TRBJ1-5	CASSSRGQGHQPQHF	TGTGCCAGCAGTTCCCGGGGACAGGGTCATCAGCCCCAGCATTTT
NA	TRBV3-1/TRBV3-2	TRBD1	TRBJ1-1	CASSPRTGPGAEAFF	TGTGCCAGCAGCCCCCGGACAGGGCCAGGTGCTGAAGCTTTCTTT
NA	TRBV7-3	NA	TRBJ2-2	CASSVPGQSGTGELFF	TGTGCCAGCAGCGTTCCGGGACAAAGTGGAACCGGGGAGCTGTTTTTT
NA	TRBV30	TRBD1	TRBJ1-5	CAWSRTGYSNQPQHF	TGTGCCTGGAGTCGGACAGGTTATAGCAATCAGCCCCAGCATTTT
NA	TRBV7-6	NA	TRBJ2-1	CASSLFRGSGYNEQFF	TGTGCCAGCAGCTTATTTCGCGGGTCCGGATACAATGAGCAGTTCTTC
NA	TRBV10-1	TRBD2	TRBJ2-7	CASSPGTSGSYEQYF	TGCGCCAGCAGCCCCGGGACTAGTGGTTCCTACGAGCAGTACTTC